The entry that follows covers one TCR beta chain sequence. Libraries were prepared by immunoSEQ multiplex PCR; TCRdb keeps only in-frame clonotypes and omits some of them. The repertoire includes 180,000 or so clones, around 86% of them detected once, and around 5% sits in the top ten. The germline CDR1 and CDR2 sequences are LNHDA and SQIVND (reference sequence). The CDR3 length is 14 residues. V gave up 5 bases and J gave up 6 bases; unmatched junction bases: 9. The sample comes from a study of blood T cell repertoires in COVID-19. Study as a whole: The United States, Italy and Spain were the sources of the acute and convalescent COVID-19 samples. T cells, B-cell-depleted T cells, or PBMCs supplied cDNA or gDNA.

Participants were placed into cohorts based on the clinical history they reported. The V call is TRBV19, the J call TRBJ1-2; TRBD1 matches 7 bases. The sample comprised PBMCs or T cells enriched from blood (not recorded which). This clonotype originated in a man between 40 and 49 years old with acute COVID-19. The CDR3 DNA reads as TGTGCCAGTAGTGTCCAAGGACAGGTAGATGGCTACACCTTC. This codes for CASSVQGQVDGYTF.